The 24 T cell receptor beta chains below were found in one sample sequenced in a study of blood T cell repertoires in COVID-19. The repertoire was sequenced with immunoSEQ multiplex PCR; TCRdb's copy has only in-frame clones and lacks some. Of about 300,000 clones in the sample, around 88% were seen once. Sequencing used peripheral blood. The origin of the receptors is a woman between 25 and 40 years old who had recovered from COVID-19.

This chain links TRBV30 with TRBJ2-7; 7 nucleotides line up with TRBD1. Germline CDR1 is GTSNPN and CDR2 is SVGIG (reference sequence). The CDR3 extends over 14 amino acids. Losses at the gene ends were 3 bases for V and 5 bases for J; bases not matched to a gene: 10. This chain's CDR3 is CAWSATGVRDEQYF. CDR3 bases: TGTGCCTGGAGCGCCACAGGGGTTCGCGACGAGCAGTACTTC. The full variable domain, with the rest looked up from reference TRBV30 and TRBJ2-7, is SQTIHQWPATLVQPVGSPLSLECTVEGTSNPNLYWYRQAAGRGLQLLFYSVGIGQISSEVPQNLSASRPQDRQFILSSKKLLLSDSGFYLCAWSATGVRDEQYFGPGTRLTVT.

This chain joins TRBV18 and TRBJ2-5, with TRBD2 as a possible D gene (5 bases). CDR3 size: 16 residues. The ends were cut back, 4 bases at V and 1 base at J, with 16 bases in the middle. From germline, CDR1 is KGHSH and CDR2 LQKENI. The chain's CDR3 is CASSQVALGFQETQYF. The CDR3 DNA reads as TGTGCCAGCTCACAGGTAGCGTTGGGGTTCCAAGAGACCCAGTACTTC. Combining the CDR3 with reference TRBV18 and TRBJ2-5 gives the whole variable domain NAGVMQNPRHLVRRRGQEARLRCSPMKGHSHVYWYRQLPEEGLKFMVYLQKENIIDESGMPKERFSAEFPKEGPSILRIQQVVRGDSAAYFCASSQVALGFQETQYFGPGTRLLVL.

CDR3 in amino acids: CAISESSVNYGYTF. CDR3 sequence (DNA): TGTGCCATCAGTGAGTCGTCAGTAAACTATGGCTACACCTTC. The chain joins TRBV10-3 to TRBJ1-2; D call uncertain. Germline V lookup: CDR1 ENHRY, CDR2 SYGVKD. The CDR3 contains 14 residues. V lost 0 bases and J 2 bases, leaving 7 bases between the germline ends.

The CDR3 DNA follows: TGTGCCAGCAAGAGGACTAGCGGGACTGGCACAGATACGCAGTATTTT. Its protein is CASKRTSGTGTDTQYF. V usage is TRBV2 and J usage is TRBJ2-3; TRBD2 aligns across 12 bases. There are 16 residues in the CDR3. After removal of 7 bases from V and 1 base from J, the junction contained 6 bases not matched to a gene. Germline assignment: CDR1 SNHLY and CDR2 FYNNEI.

V is TRBV6-5 and J is TRBJ2-5; unclear D gene. V was pared by 8 bases and J by 1 base, with 5 bases between. Per germline, CDR1 MNHEY and CDR2 SVGAGI. The CDR3 is 11 residues long. The CDR3 bases are TGTGCCAGCCTATCCCAAGAGACCCAGTACTTC. Protein product: CASLSQETQYF.

This clone was observed a few times. The chain has TRBV6-5 and TRBJ1-5; no clear D. The CDR3 is 13 residues long. V was pared by 6 bases and J by 5 bases, with 11 bases between. Per the germline V gene, CDR1 is MNHEY and CDR2 is SVGAGI. CDR3 residues: CASRAAGYQPQHF. DNA of the CDR3: TGTGCCAGCAGGGCTGCCGGGTATCAGCCCCAGCATTTT.

This chain links TRBV27 with TRBJ1-2, with 10 bases that match TRBD1. Germline assignment: CDR1 MNHEY and CDR2 SMNVEV (reference sequence). The CDR3 has 16 amino acids. V dropped 3 bases and J dropped 2; count of bases not matched to a gene: 6. The CDR3 sequence: CASSFFKGQGNYGYTF. The CDR3 nucleotides read TGTGCCAGCAGTTTTTTCAAGGGACAGGGGAACTATGGCTACACCTTC.

The CDR3 is CASSRRDSSYEQYF. CDR3 nucleotides: TGTGCCAGCAGCCGACGGGACAGCTCCTACGAGCAGTACTTC. The J gene is TRBJ2-7, the V gene TRBV6-2 or TRBV6-3; the match to TRBD1 covers 7 bases. The junction had 5 bases not matched to a gene; V was cut back by 6 bases and J by 0 bases. Germline V gene data show CDR1 as MNHEY and CDR2 as SVGEGT. This CDR3 is 14 amino acids long.

The table lists this clone with a count of one. This sequence joins TRBV19 and TRBJ2-7; 9 nucleotides align to TRBD1. The CDR3 totals 14 residues. Trimming at V came to 4 bases and at J to 2 bases, leaving 3 bases not matched to a gene. Germline loops: CDR1 LNHDA, CDR2 SQIVND (reference sequence). The chain's CDR3 is CASSNRGHPYEQYF. CDR3 in DNA: TGTGCCAGTAGTAACAGGGGGCACCCCTACGAGCAGTACTTC.

This clone was counted only a few times. The chain is built from TRBV5-1 and TRBJ1-5; 9 nucleotides line up with TRBD1. Germline V CDR1 and CDR2: SGHRS, YFSETQ. This CDR3 comprises 14 residues. Unmatched junction bases numbered 0, after V lost 0 bases and J lost 5 bases. CDR3 sequence reads: CASSLGDRDQPQHF. The CDR3 DNA follows: TGCGCCAGCAGCTTGGGGGACAGGGATCAGCCCCAGCATTTT.

V and J are TRBV18 and TRBJ2-7, with TRBD1 identical over 8 bases. J was trimmed by 2 bases and V by 2 bases; bases with no gene match: 5. Germline CDR1 reads KGHSH; CDR2 reads LQKENI. The CDR3 length is 15 residues. The CDR3 DNA reads as TGTGCCAGCTCACCATTCGGGACAGGACCCTACGAGCAGTACTTC. Its translation: CASSPFGTGPYEQYF.

The chain carries TRBV28 and TRBJ1-5; possible D gene TRBD1, 5 bases. Trimming shortened V by 5 bases and J by 0 bases, and 17 bases separated the two germline ends. The CDR3 sequence is 17 residues long. From germline, CDR1 is MDHEN and CDR2 SYDVKM. The CDR3 DNA reads as TGTGCCAGCAGTGCGGGGCATAGAGGGTATAGCAATCAGCCCCAGCATTTT. This sequence encodes CASSAGHRGYSNQPQHF. Looking up the rest from reference TRBV28 and TRBJ1-5 gives the full variable domain: DVKVTQSSRYLVKRTGEKVFLECVQDMDHENMFWYRQDPGLGLRLIYFSYDVKMKEKGDIPEGYSVSREKKERFSLILESASTNQTSMYLCASSAGHRGYSNQPQHFGDGTRLSIL.

The sample holds a few counts of this clone. The chain uses TRBV6-5 and TRBJ2-7, with D unresolved. The CDR3 contains 14 residues. The V gene lost 0 bases and the J gene lost 3 bases, with 9 bases spanning the gap. The germline V gene encodes CDR1 MNHEY and CDR2 SVGAGI. CDR3 residues: CASSYSRNLYEQYF. The CDR3 nucleotides are TGTGCCAGCAGTTACTCGCGGAATCTCTACGAGCAGTACTTC.

The rearrangement uses TRBV28 and TRBJ1-2, with 11 nucleotides matching TRBD1. V lost 5 bases to trimming and J lost 4 bases; unmatched junction nucleotides: 12. Germline loops: CDR1 MDHEN, CDR2 SYDVKM. This CDR3 is built from 17 residues. The CDR3 reads CASSPGTGGGRSYGYTF. The DNA of the CDR3 is TGTGCCAGCAGTCCCGGGACAGGGGGGGGAAGGAGCTATGGCTACACCTTC.

The rearrangement joins TRBV20-1 to TRBJ2-5; 9 bases agree with TRBD2. The CDR3 runs 14 residues. The germline CDR1 and CDR2 sequences are DFQATT and SNEGSKA (reference sequence). The V and J ends lost 3 bases and 5 bases, in that order; junction bases with no gene match: 7. The CDR3 DNA reads as TGCAGTGCTAGTATGCGGGGGGGCCGGGAGACCCAGTACTTC. It is translated as CSASMRGGRETQYF.

This sequence joins TRBV15 and TRBJ1-5, with a weak D call TRBD1 (5 bases). The V gene's germline CDR1 is LNHNV and CDR2 YYDKDF (reference sequence). The CDR3 sequence is 14 residues long. Trimming left V 2 bases short and J 8 bases short, with 13 bases between. The CDR3 bases are TGTGCCACCAGCAGAACCGGGGGTGTGGAGCCCCAGCATTTT. Protein product: CATSRTGGVEPQHF.

The chain uses TRBV11-3 and TRBJ2-5; unclear D gene. Per the germline V gene, CDR1 is SGHNT and CDR2 is YENEEA. Trimming left V 0 bases short and J 5 bases short, with 4 bases between. The CDR3 has 12 residues. DNA for the CDR3: TGTGCCAGCAGCTTAGATCGGGAGACCCAGTACTTC. Its protein is CASSLDRETQYF.

The gene calls are TRBV7-9 and TRBJ1-2, with D possibly being TRBD1 (5 bases). The CDR3 sequence is 16 residues long. CDR1 and CDR2 from the germline V gene are SEHNR and FQNEAQ (reference sequence). V lost 0 bases and J 3 bases, leaving 14 bases between the germline ends. Written as DNA, the CDR3 is TGTGCCAGCAGCTTAGCGGGGCAGCGCTCTCACTATGGCTACACCTTC. It translates to CASSLAGQRSHYGYTF.

The chain has TRBV5-1 and TRBJ2-3; 10 bases are shared with TRBD2. The CDR3 extends over 15 amino acids. Trimming took 1 base from V and 7 from J; bases not matched to a gene: 6. Germline CDR1 and CDR2: SGHRS and YFSETQ. CDR3 DNA: TGCGCCAGCAGCTTGAAGAGCGGGGGGGGAAATACGCAGTATTTT. This translates into CASSLKSGGGNTQYF.

This clone was counted only a few times. The chain has TRBV7-9 and TRBJ2-5; 7 bases map to TRBD2. In germline, CDR1 is SEHNR, CDR2 FQNEAQ (reference sequence). The CDR3 has 14 amino acids. The V and J ends lost 5 bases and 5 bases, in that order; junction bases with no gene match: 8. The DNA of the CDR3 is TGTGCCAGCAGCACCTGGGAGGGGAGGGAGACCCAGTACTTC. The encoded protein is CASSTWEGRETQYF.

The CDR3 DNA sequence: TGTGCCAGCAGCCGAGGGCCGGGACAGAGGAGCTCCTATAATTCACCCCTCCACTTT. Translation: CASSRGPGQRSSYNSPLHF. V usage is TRBV5-4 and J usage is TRBJ1-6; TRBD1 aligns across 7 bases. CDR1 is SGHNT, CDR2 YYREEE, per germline (reference sequence). The CDR3 runs 19 residues. Trimming removed 4 bases from V and 0 bases from J; junction bases left unmatched: 13.

The chain uses TRBV5-5 and TRBJ1-4; D gene uncertain. The CDR3 runs 15 residues. Germline values: CDR1 SGHKS, CDR2 YYEKEE (reference sequence). Trimming left V 0 bases short and J 3 bases short, with 9 bases between. Here the CDR3 DNA reads TGTGCCAGCAGCTTGGGCGGGCCAGCTAATGAAAAACTGTTTTTT. Translation gives CASSLGGPANEKLFF.

The rearrangement links TRBV30 to TRBJ2-7; D remains ambiguous. The germline gives CDR1 GTSNPN, CDR2 SVGIG (reference sequence). CDR3 size: 15 residues. V was clipped by 0 bases and J by 2 bases, with 14 bases between them. The CDR3 protein is CAWSVPYRQTYEQYF. CDR3 bases: TGTGCCTGGAGTGTCCCCTATCGACAAACCTACGAGCAGTACTTC. The full variable domain, in which reference TRBV30 and TRBJ2-7 provide the parts outside the CDR3, is SQTIHQWPATLVQPVGSPLSLECTVEGTSNPNLYWYRQAAGRGLQLLFYSVGIGQISSEVPQNLSASRPQDRQFILSSKKLLLSDSGFYLCAWSVPYRQTYEQYFGPGTRLTVT.

The chain employs TRBV5-1 and TRBJ2-7; tentatively, D is TRBD2 (7 bases). The CDR3 totals 15 residues. V was cut by 0 bases and J by 1 base, with 11 bases left in between. Germline V lookup: CDR1 SGHRS, CDR2 YFSETQ. The CDR3 loop is CASSLEGGYSYEQYF. The CDR3, as DNA: TGCGCCAGCAGCTTGGAGGGGGGGTATTCCTACGAGCAGTACTTC.